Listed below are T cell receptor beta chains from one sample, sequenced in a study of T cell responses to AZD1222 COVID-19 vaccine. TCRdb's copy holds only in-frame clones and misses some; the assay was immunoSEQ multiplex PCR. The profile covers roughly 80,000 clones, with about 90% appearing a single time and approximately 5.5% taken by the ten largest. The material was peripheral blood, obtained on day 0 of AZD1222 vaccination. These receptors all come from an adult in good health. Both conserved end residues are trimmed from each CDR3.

CDR3aa: ASSLGVEGGVHEQY
j_gene: TRBJ2-7
v_gene: TRBV28

CDR3aa: ASSFWGPHNEQF
j_gene: TRBJ2-1
v_gene: TRBV5-1

CDR3aa: ASTRTPAYYEQY
j_gene: TRBJ2-7
v_gene: TRBV6-5

CDR3aa: ASSQGFRDQETQY
j_gene: TRBJ2-5
v_gene: TRBV14

CDR3aa: ASSLAWGLYEQY
j_gene: TRBJ2-7
v_gene: TRBV19

CDR3aa: AWSRSLAKNIQY
j_gene: TRBJ2-4
v_gene: TRBV30

CDR3aa: ASSLMSLAGAGELF
j_gene: TRBJ2-2
v_gene: TRBV27

CDR3aa: ASSWYGHQPQH
j_gene: TRBJ1-5
v_gene: TRBV27

CDR3aa: ASSPGGTQETQY
j_gene: TRBJ2-5
v_gene: TRBV7-3

CDR3aa: ASSHSGTAGANVLT
j_gene: TRBJ2-6
v_gene: TRBV4-1

CDR3aa: ASSFYSANTEAF
j_gene: TRBJ1-1
v_gene: TRBV5-1

CDR3aa: ASSFPGLANEQF
j_gene: TRBJ2-1
v_gene: TRBV6-2/TRBV6-3

CDR3aa: ASSTISTESPVEQY
j_gene: TRBJ2-7
v_gene: TRBV27

CDR3aa: ASNLQGQTATEAF
j_gene: TRBJ1-1
v_gene: TRBV27

CDR3aa: ASTHRSSVDLYNEQF
j_gene: TRBJ2-1
v_gene: TRBV28

CDR3aa: ASSLLVVETQY
j_gene: TRBJ2-5
v_gene: TRBV28

CDR3aa: ASSRVATEAF
j_gene: TRBJ1-1
v_gene: TRBV19

CDR3aa: ASSPGQQNYGYT
j_gene: TRBJ1-2
v_gene: TRBV18

CDR3aa: ASSLVGGRLTEQY
j_gene: TRBJ2-7
v_gene: TRBV7-6

CDR3aa: ASSWEGFYEQY
j_gene: TRBJ2-7
v_gene: TRBV7-2

CDR3aa: ASTPFGGDTEAF
j_gene: TRBJ1-1
v_gene: TRBV7-9

CDR3aa: SVRDLSRGTEAF
j_gene: TRBJ1-1
v_gene: TRBV29-1

CDR3aa: ASSKRQGKIYNEQF
j_gene: TRBJ2-1
v_gene: TRBV5-6

CDR3aa: AWTRALALRAF
j_gene: TRBJ1-1
v_gene: TRBV30

CDR3aa: ASSDFLAMSSYEQY
j_gene: TRBJ2-7
v_gene: TRBV28

CDR3aa: ASSKGPNNEQF
j_gene: TRBJ2-1
v_gene: TRBV7-8

CDR3aa: ASSPGHQNTEAF
j_gene: TRBJ1-1
v_gene: TRBV4-1

CDR3aa: ASSPWLRSSYNEQF
j_gene: TRBJ2-1
v_gene: TRBV5-8

CDR3aa: ASSQDIGPRNRYNEQF
j_gene: TRBJ2-1
v_gene: TRBV4-3

CDR3aa: ASSIDPPVNVYNEQF
j_gene: TRBJ2-1
v_gene: TRBV19

CDR3aa: ASSLSGVGETQY
j_gene: TRBJ2-5
v_gene: TRBV5-4

CDR3aa: ASSLSWASHLTYEQY
j_gene: TRBJ2-7
v_gene: TRBV27

CDR3aa: ASSLSGKGGTNTEAF
j_gene: TRBJ1-1
v_gene: TRBV5-1